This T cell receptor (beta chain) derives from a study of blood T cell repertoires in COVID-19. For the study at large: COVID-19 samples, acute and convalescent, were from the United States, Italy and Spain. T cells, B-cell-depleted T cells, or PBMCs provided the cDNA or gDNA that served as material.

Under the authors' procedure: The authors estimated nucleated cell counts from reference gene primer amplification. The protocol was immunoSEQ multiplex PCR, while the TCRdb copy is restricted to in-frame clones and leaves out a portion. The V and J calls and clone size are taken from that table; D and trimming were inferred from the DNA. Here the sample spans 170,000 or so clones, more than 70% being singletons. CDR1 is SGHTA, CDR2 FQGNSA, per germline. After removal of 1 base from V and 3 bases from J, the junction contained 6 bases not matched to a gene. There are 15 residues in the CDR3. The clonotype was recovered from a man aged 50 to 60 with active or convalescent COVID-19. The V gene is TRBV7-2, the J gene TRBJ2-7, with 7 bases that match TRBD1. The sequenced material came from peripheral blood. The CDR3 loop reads CASSLGGGDGYEQYF. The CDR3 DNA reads TGTGCCAGCAGCTTAGGAGGGGGCGATGGCTACGAGCAGTACTTC. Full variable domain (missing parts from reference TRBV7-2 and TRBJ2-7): GAGVSQSPSNKVTEKGKDVELRCDPISGHTALYWYRQSLGQGLEFLIYFQGNSAPDKSGLPSDRFSAERTGGSVSTLTIQRTQQEDSAVYLCASSLGGGDGYEQYFGPGTRLTVT.